These 5 T cell receptor beta chains were all obtained from the same sample, sequenced in a study of T-cell reconstitution after alpha-beta-depleted transplantation in children. A library of TCRbeta sequences, prepared with unique molecular identifiers, was generated. Via MiXCR, TCRdb re-called the PCR reads, giving one row per CDR3 protein. The sample includes 250,000 to 400,000 distinct CDR3 sequences, around 20% of them seen just once. The sequences come from PBMCs, mostly from graft donor cells, collected 180 days after TCRalphabeta/CD19-depleted stem cell transplant. These receptors were taken from a male patient under 18 who had a stem cell transplant for acute lymphoblastic leukemia, so the T cells may come from the graft donor.

The chain links TRBV6-2 or TRBV6-3 to TRBJ2-3, with D possibly matching TRBD2 (6 bases). The CDR3 has 14 residues. Germline assignment: CDR1 MNHEY and CDR2 SVGEGT. V shed 4 bases and J shed 1 base, with 9 bases lying between them. CDR3 nucleotide sequence: TGTGCCAGCAGTTTCGAGCGGGGCACAGATACGCAGTATTTT. Its translation: CASSFERGTDTQYF.

The rearrangement joins TRBV20-1 to TRBJ2-2; 14 nucleotides agree with TRBD2. V shed 4 bases and J 5 bases; nucleotides not matched to a gene: 9. The CDR3 consists of 17 residues. Per the germline V gene, CDR1 is DFQATT and CDR2 is SNEGSKA (reference sequence). The CDR3 DNA follows: TGCAGTGCTACGTCGACTAGCGGGAGGGCCAAGACCGGGGAGCTGTTTTTT. Translating gives CSATSTSGRAKTGELFF.

This clonotype was counted many times. V and J are TRBV18 and TRBJ2-7; no firm D call. The CDR3 runs 13 residues. The V and J ends lost 4 bases and 0 bases respectively, with 7 bases between them. From germline, CDR1 is KGHSH and CDR2 LQKENI. CDR3 protein: CASSQYSSYEQYF. CDR3 coding DNA: TGTGCCAGCTCACAGTACAGCTCCTACGAGCAGTACTTC.

This clonotype has a handful of counts. As DNA, the CDR3 is TGCGCCAGCAGCAGCTGGGACAAACGAGTAAGAGGCTACACCTTC. The encoded protein is CASSSWDKRVRGYTF. V is TRBV5-1 and J is TRBJ1-2; perhaps TRBD1 as D (6 bases). The ends were cut back, 4 bases at V and 8 bases at J, with 21 bases in the middle. CDR1 SGHRS and CDR2 YFSETQ come from the germline V gene. This CDR3 has 15 residues. The full variable domain, in which reference TRBV5-1 and TRBJ1-2 provide the parts outside the CDR3, is KAGVTQTPRYLIKTRGQQVTLSCSPISGHRSVSWYQQTPGQGLQFLFEYFSETQRNKGNFPGRFSGRQFSNSRSEMNVSTLELGDSALYLCASSSWDKRVRGYTFGSGTRLTVV.

This clonotype turned up a few times. CDR3 sequence: CASSLVAAYGEQFF. CDR3 nucleotides: TGTGCCAGCAGCTTAGTAGCTGCTTACGGTGAGCAGTTCTTC. The genes are TRBV13 and TRBJ2-1, with no clear D. The V gene lost 1 base and the J gene lost 9 bases, with 13 bases spanning the gap. The length of the CDR3 is 14 residues. In germline, CDR1 is PRHDT, CDR2 FYEKMQ (reference sequence). The variable domain in full, completed from reference TRBV13 and TRBJ2-1, reads AAGVIQSPRHLIKEKRETATLKCYPIPRHDTVYWYQQGPGQDPQFLISFYEKMQSDKGSIPDRFSAQQFSDYHSELNMSSLELGDSALYFCASSLVAAYGEQFFGPGTRLTVL.